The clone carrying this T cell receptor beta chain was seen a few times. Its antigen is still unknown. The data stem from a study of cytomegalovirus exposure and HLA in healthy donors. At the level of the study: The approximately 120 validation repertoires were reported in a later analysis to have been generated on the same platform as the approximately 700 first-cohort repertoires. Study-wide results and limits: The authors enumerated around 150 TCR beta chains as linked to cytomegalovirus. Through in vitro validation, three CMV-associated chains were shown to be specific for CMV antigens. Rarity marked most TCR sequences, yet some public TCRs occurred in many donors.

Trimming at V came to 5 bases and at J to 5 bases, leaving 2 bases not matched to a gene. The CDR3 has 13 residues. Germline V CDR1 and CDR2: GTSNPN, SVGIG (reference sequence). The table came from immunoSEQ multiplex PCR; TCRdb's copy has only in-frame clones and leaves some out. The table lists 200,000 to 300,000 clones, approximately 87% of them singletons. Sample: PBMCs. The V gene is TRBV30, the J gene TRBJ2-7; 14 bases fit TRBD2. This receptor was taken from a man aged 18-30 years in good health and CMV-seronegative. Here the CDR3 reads CAWGLAGGDEQYF. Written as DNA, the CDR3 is TGTGCCTGGGGACTAGCGGGAGGCGACGAGCAGTACTTC.